A selection of T cell receptor beta chains follows, all from one sample in a study of blood T cell repertoires in COVID-19. Assay: immunoSEQ multiplex PCR; the TCRdb copy retains only in-frame clones and omits some. The repertoire holds roughly 28,000 clones, nearly 90% seen once, with about a tenth in the top ten. Input material: peripheral blood. The receptors here all came from a human donor in a cohort sampled during active COVID-19. Both conserved end residues are part of each CDR3. A D gene is named only where the DNA matches it firmly. Rows may omit the clone size; those that give it use once, few, many or a size class.

v_call	j_call	clone_size	d_call	cdr3_aa	cdr3_nt
TRBV24-1	TRBJ2-3	NA	NA	CATRGSTDTQYF	TGTGCCACCCGGGGTAGCACAGATACGCAGTATTTT
TRBV12-3/TRBV12-4	TRBJ2-7	NA	TRBD1	CASSPGQAYEQYF	TGTGCCAGCAGCCCGGGACAGGCCTACGAGCAGTACTTC
TRBV3-1/TRBV3-2	TRBJ2-7	NA	NA	CASSQARGIDEQYF	TGTGCCAGCAGCCAAGCTAGGGGGATCGACGAGCAGTACTTC
TRBV6-6	TRBJ1-5	NA	NA	CASTVTPNQPQHF	TGTGCCAGCACCGTGACACCTAATCAGCCCCAGCATTTT
TRBV9	TRBJ1-3	NA	TRBD1	CASSVGGTGINTIYF	TGTGCCAGCAGCGTAGGGGGGACAGGGATAAACACCATATATTTT
TRBV29-1	TRBJ2-2	NA	NA	CSVGRGRNTGELFF	TGCAGCGTTGGGAGGGGCAGAAACACCGGGGAGCTGTTTTTT
TRBV18	TRBJ1-1	NA	NA	CASSPEFTQMNTEAFF	TGTGCCAGCTCACCAGAATTTACGCAGATGAACACTGAAGCTTTCTTT
TRBV5-1	TRBJ1-1	NA	TRBD1	CASRSGLAGGGNTEAFF	TGCGCCAGCAGAAGTGGGCTGGCAGGGGGTGGGAACACTGAAGCTTTCTTT
TRBV2	TRBJ2-3	NA	NA	CASSEGGGVDTQYF	TGTGCCAGCAGTGAAGGGGGAGGAGTAGATACGCAGTATTTT
TRBV2	TRBJ1-2	NA	NA	CASSSLDRLNYGYTF	TGTGCCAGCAGTTCCCTTGACAGACTTAACTATGGCTACACCTTC
TRBV3-1/TRBV3-2	TRBJ2-1	once	TRBD1	CASSPSSQTGDREQFF	TGTGCCAGCAGCCCTTCAAGTCAGACGGGGGACAGGGAGCAGTTCTTC
TRBV12-5	TRBJ2-7	NA	NA	CASGLETSNEQYF	TGTGCTAGTGGTTTGGAGACTTCAAACGAGCAGTACTTC
TRBV9	TRBJ2-7	once	NA	CASSVASASGYEQYF	TGTGCCAGCAGCGTAGCTTCAGCGTCCGGCTACGAGCAGTACTTC
TRBV3-1/TRBV3-2	TRBJ2-7	NA	TRBD1	CASSQDTGTGGAEQYF	TGTGCCAGCAGCCAAGATACCGGGACAGGGGGCGCCGAGCAGTACTTC
TRBV30	TRBJ1-3	NA	NA	CAWSGRGNTIYF	TGTGCCTGGAGTGGCCGAGGGAACACCATATATTTT
TRBV6-5	TRBJ2-4	NA	NA	CASSSSDTAKNIQYF	TGTGCCAGCAGTTCTTCAGACACAGCCAAAAACATTCAGTACTTC
TRBV5-1	TRBJ1-2	medium-sized	TRBD1	CASSRGTATRNYGYTF	TGCGCCAGCAGCAGGGGGACAGCTACACGGAACTATGGCTACACCTTC
TRBV24-1	TRBJ2-7	NA	NA	CATSGVGSSYEQYF	TGTGCCACCAGTGGGGTCGGGAGCTCCTACGAGCAGTACTTC